A few counts support the clone carrying this T cell receptor (beta chain). What it recognizes is unknown. The sample belongs to a study of immune evolution from preneoplasia to lung adenocarcinoma. Notes on the study in general: Top clone share appeared to fall from AAH through AIS, MIA, adenocarcinoma.

Resections took place in Japan or China from about 2013 to 2018. Method: immunoSEQ multiplex PCR; TCRdb's copy keeps in-frame clones and lacks some. The profile shows fewer than 50,000 clones, over 75% of them singletons. The TCR originated in a person in their sixties or seventies with lung adenocarcinoma. Input material: FFPE invasive lung adenocarcinoma tissue.

CDR3 coding DNA: TGTGCCAGCGACGGGACAAGTCGCTTCTCTGGGGCCAACGTCCTGACTTTC. Its protein product is CASDGTSRFSGANVLTF. The chain combines TRBV9 with TRBJ2-6; perhaps TRBD1 as D (6 bases). In germline, CDR1 is SGDLS, CDR2 YYNGEE. The V end lost 7 bases, the J end lost 0 bases, and 17 bases lay between the germline ends. The CDR3 runs to 17 residues.